These 2 T cell receptor beta chains were sequenced from one sample in a study of T cell repertoires in cytomegalovirus infection. One entry per CDR3 protein results from TCRdb running MiXCR on the reads. Of around 530,000 distinct CDR3 sequences in the sample, roughly 29% were seen once. The specimen sequenced was PBMCs. The receptor source for this set is a human donor in good health (CMV status not recorded). Some clones in this sample may be carry-over from other donors' samples.

This clonotype showed up many times. CDR3 sequence: CASSHPGARGFEKLFF. The CDR3 DNA reads TGTGCCAGCAGCCATCCGGGGGCCAGGGGTTTTGAAAAACTGTTTTTT. This chain joins TRBV7-2 and TRBJ1-4; a weak D match, TRBD1 (6 bases). With 5 bases removed from V and 7 bases from J, the gap between germline ends came to 20 bases. The CDR3 extends over 16 amino acids. Germline V gene sequence: CDR1 SGHTA, CDR2 FQGNSA.

Concerning this clonotype itself: This may arise from a read error, as a much more abundant clone is one base away. The chain couples TRBV12-3 or TRBV12-4 to TRBJ1-5; TRBD1 agrees at 9 bases. The CDR3 is made up of 17 amino acids. In DNA, the CDR3 is TGTGCCAGCAGTTTAGTAATGGGACAGGGTGGGAATCAGCCCCGGCATTTT. Residues: CASSLVMGQGGNQPRHF.